This T cell receptor beta chain originates from a study of response to subunit inactivated influenza vaccine. This clonotype was observed a few times. Per germline, CDR1 DFQATT and CDR2 SNEGSKA (reference sequence). The CDR3 length is 18 residues. J lost 5 bases, V lost 2 bases, and 16 bases had no gene match. TCRdb fed the RT-PCR reads into MiXCR, producing one record per CDR3 protein. The table lists fewer than 600,000 distinct CDR3 sequences, less than 7.5% of them singletons. The sample in question was PBMCs from blood, obtained 23 months after vaccination. The chain is built from TRBV20-1 and TRBJ2-1; 9 bases map to TRBD2. The TCR originated in a man aged 50-75 years who received an inactivated influenza vaccine. As DNA, the CDR3 is TGCAGTGCTAGAAGGCCGATCGGGGCTAGCGGGACCCACAATGAGCAGTTCTTC. Translating it yields CSARRPIGASGTHNEQFF.